Listed here are 29 T cell receptor beta chains from one sample, sequenced in a study of technical replicates of blood from a few donors. Sequenced by immunoSEQ multiplex PCR; TCRdb stores in-frame clones only, minus some. The repertoire holds approximately 81,000 clones, with 81% as singletons. Sequenced sample: PBMCs. The receptors shown here come from a human donor in good health. Some clones in this sample may be carry-over from other donors' samples.

The chain employs TRBV18 and TRBJ2-5; 8 positions match TRBD1. CDR1 is KGHSH and CDR2 is LQKENI in the germline V gene. V lost 3 bases to trimming and J lost 9 bases; unmatched junction nucleotides: 9. The CDR3 length is 14 residues. The CDR3 bases are TGTGCCAGCTCACCGGGACAGGTGAATAGGGCCCAGTACTTC. Its translation is CASSPGQVNRAQYF.

In its sample, this clone was seen many times. V gene TRBV28 combines with J gene TRBJ1-5; no firm D call. Trimming removed 7 bases from V and 2 bases from J, with 15 bases in between. This CDR3 contains 15 residues. Germline-derived CDR1 and CDR2 are MDHEN and SYDVKM. The CDR3 reads CASTVAPWGNQPQHF. The CDR3 DNA reads TGTGCCAGCACCGTAGCGCCCTGGGGCAATCAGCCCCAGCATTTT.

The sample holds one count of this clone. The gene calls are TRBV7-2 and TRBJ2-1, with 13 bases identical to TRBD2. V was pared by 5 bases and J by 10 bases, with 8 bases of the junction left unmatched. The V gene's germline CDR1 is SGHTA and CDR2 FQGNSA. This CDR3 is 15 amino acids long. In DNA form, the CDR3 reads TGTGCCAGCAGCGCAACTAGCGGGGGGGCCCGGGAGCAGTTCTTC. This translates into CASSATSGGAREQFF.

This rearrangement joins TRBV4-2 to TRBJ2-3, with D possibly matching TRBD1 (5 bases). Germline CDR1 is LGHNA and CDR2 is YNFKEQ. V shed 3 bases and J shed 4 bases, with 14 bases lying between them. This CDR3 contains 15 residues. The CDR3 spells CASSHDSQGADTQYF. The CDR3 region has the DNA TGTGCCAGCAGCCACGATTCTCAGGGTGCAGATACGCAGTATTTT.

The gene calls are TRBV5-6 and TRBJ1-5; tentative D call: TRBD1 (6 bases). In germline, CDR1 is SGHDT, CDR2 YYEEEE. Trimming left V 4 bases short and J 4 bases short, with 15 bases between. The CDR3 runs to 15 residues. CDR3 nucleotide sequence: TGTGCCAGCAGCCAAGCGGGGGGGCGAAATCAGCCCCAGCATTTT. Its protein product is CASSQAGGRNQPQHF.

This sequence joins TRBV19 and TRBJ1-5, with D possibly TRBD1 on 6 matching bases. V was pared by 0 bases and J by 9 bases, with 15 bases between. Germline V gives CDR1 LNHDA, CDR2 SQIVND (reference sequence). The CDR3 totals 15 residues. The CDR3, as DNA: TGTGCCAGTAGTATAGACGCCGGGACAAGGTGGCCCCAGCATTTT. The encoded protein is CASSIDAGTRWPQHF. The whole variable domain, filled in from reference TRBV19 and TRBJ1-5, reads DGGITQSPKYLFRKEGQNVTLSCEQNLNHDAMYWYRQDPGQGLRLIYYSQIVNDFQKGDIAEGYSVSREKKESFPLTVTSAQKNPTAFYLCASSIDAGTRWPQHFGDGTRLSIL.

This chain joins TRBV7-8 and TRBJ1-1, with D unclear. The CDR3 consists of 14 residues. V was pared by 4 bases and J by 4 bases, with 13 bases between. Germline V CDR1 and CDR2: SGHVS, FQNEAQ. The CDR3 sequence: CASSSSYMATEAFF. CDR3 sequence (DNA): TGTGCCAGCAGCTCCTCGTACATGGCCACTGAAGCTTTCTTT.

The chain is built from TRBV4-1 and TRBJ2-7, with TRBD2 identical over 9 bases. CDR1 and CDR2 (germline): MGHRA, YSYEKL. The CDR3 is 16 amino acids. After removal of 4 bases from V and 5 bases from J, the junction contained 12 bases not matched to a gene. The chain's CDR3 is CASSRRSGGGANEQYF. The CDR3 nucleotides read TGCGCCAGCAGCCGCCGCTCCGGCGGGGGGGCAAACGAGCAGTACTTC.

The genes are TRBV7-2 and TRBJ2-2; 8 bases fit TRBD1. Germline V lookup: CDR1 SGHTA, CDR2 FQGNSA. The CDR3 sequence is 16 residues long. J was trimmed by 4 bases and V by 0 bases; bases with no gene match: 4. The CDR3 sequence is CASSLALQGGTGELFF. The CDR3 DNA sequence: TGTGCCAGCAGCTTAGCTTTACAGGGGGGCACCGGGGAGCTGTTTTTT. The complete variable domain, with remaining parts taken from reference TRBV7-2 and TRBJ2-2, reads GAGVSQSPSNKVTEKGKDVELRCDPISGHTALYWYRQSLGQGLEFLIYFQGNSAPDKSGLPSDRFSAERTGGSVSTLTIQRTQQEDSAVYLCASSLALQGGTGELFFGEGSRLTVL.

The rearrangement joins TRBV12-5 to TRBJ2-1; D ambiguous. V was shortened by 3 bases and J by 6 bases, with 6 bases between the two germline ends. From germline, CDR1 is LGHNT and CDR2 FRNRAP. The CDR3 covers 12 residues. CDR3 sequence reads: CASGFSRNEQFF. CDR3 nucleotide sequence: TGTGCTAGTGGTTTCTCTCGCAATGAGCAGTTCTTC.

The gene calls are TRBV6-6 and TRBJ1-1, with 8 positions matching TRBD1. The V and J ends lost 7 bases and 4 bases, in that order; junction bases with no gene match: 8. This CDR3 contains 14 residues. Germline loops: CDR1 MNHNY, CDR2 SVGAGI (reference sequence). The CDR3: CASNQGTGGTEAFF. As DNA, the CDR3 is TGTGCCAGCAACCAGGGGACAGGAGGCACTGAAGCTTTCTTT.

This clone has more than one count but fewer than ten. V and J are TRBV7-6 and TRBJ2-7; D perhaps matches TRBD1 (5 bases). This CDR3 is built from 12 residues. Trimming shortened V by 1 base and J by 5 bases, and 6 bases separated the two germline ends. Germline assignment: CDR1 SGHVS and CDR2 FNYEAQ. CDR3 nucleotide sequence: TGTGCCAGCAGCTTAGAAGGGGACGAGCAGTACTTC. This gives the protein CASSLEGDEQYF.

The genes are TRBV30 and TRBJ1-1; TRBD1 agrees at 7 bases. The V gene's germline CDR1 is GTSNPN and CDR2 SVGIG (reference sequence). The V and J ends lost 1 base and 6 bases, in that order; junction bases with no gene match: 2. The CDR3 spans 12 residues. DNA of the CDR3: TGTGCCTGGAGTGCAACAGGGGCTGAAGCTTTCTTT. This sequence encodes CAWSATGAEAFF.

V and J are TRBV7-9 and TRBJ1-1; maybe TRBD1 (5 bases). Trimming shortened V by 5 bases and J by 2 bases, and 9 bases separated the two germline ends. The CDR3 loop spans 13 amino acids. Looked up from germline, CDR1 is SEHNR and CDR2 is FQNEAQ (reference sequence). As DNA, the CDR3 is TGTGCCAGCAGCAGGGGCAGTAACACTGAAGCTTTCTTT. Protein product: CASSRGSNTEAFF. The full variable domain, its missing parts supplied by reference TRBV7-9 and TRBJ1-1, is DTGVSQNPRHKITKRGQNVTFRCDPISEHNRLYWYRQTLGQGPEFLTYFQNEAQLEKSRLLSDRFSAERPKGSFSTLEIQRTEQGDSAMYLCASSRGSNTEAFFGQGTRLTVV.

This clone was seen a single time. The CDR3 DNA sequence: TGTGCCAGCGGGGGGGAGCGGGAGGGCGATGAGCAGTTCTTC. Residues: CASGGEREGDEQFF. The chain links TRBV2 to TRBJ2-1; TRBD2 matches 10 bases. V gave up 8 bases and J gave up 8 bases; unmatched junction bases: 9. Per germline, CDR1 SNHLY and CDR2 FYNNEI. This CDR3 has 14 residues.

This clone has a handful of counts. The V and J genes are TRBV5-1 and TRBJ2-5; TRBD2 matches at 13 bases. After removal of 3 bases from V and 2 bases from J, the junction contained 4 bases not matched to a gene. This CDR3 has 16 amino acids. From germline, CDR1 is SGHRS and CDR2 YFSETQ. DNA of the CDR3: TGCGCCAGCAGCTCCGGACTAGCGGGGGCTCAAGAGACCCAGTACTTC. This sequence encodes CASSSGLAGAQETQYF.

The chain recombines TRBV5-8 with TRBJ1-4; D unresolved. The CDR3 runs to 15 residues. Deletions cut 4 bases from V and 5 bases from J, with 15 bases between. Germline V gives CDR1 SGHTS, CDR2 YDEGEE. CDR3 nucleotides: TGTGCCAGCAGCCTACTTAGCGGCGGGAATGAAAAACTGTTTTTT. Translating it yields CASSLLSGGNEKLFF.

This clone was seen once. This sequence joins TRBV21-1 and TRBJ1-1; the table gives TRBD1 as D, unverified against the DNA. TRBV21-1 is reported as a pseudogene. The CDR3 consists of 15 residues. In DNA, the CDR3 is TGTGCCAGCAGCAAAGGTGGCAGGGAAGACACTGAAGCTTTCTTT. It specifies CASSKGGREDTEAFF.

This sequence joins TRBV7-9 and TRBJ2-7; tentative D call: TRBD1 (6 bases). Trimming shortened V by 2 bases and J by 3 bases, and 11 bases separated the two germline ends. This CDR3 contains 14 residues. The germline CDR1 and CDR2 sequences are SEHNR and FQNEAQ (reference sequence). The CDR3 bases are TGTGCCAGCAGCTTAACCACAGGGCACTACGAGCAGTACTTC. It specifies CASSLTTGHYEQYF.

This clone appeared many times. The V call is TRBV29-1, the J call TRBJ2-2; 10 bases match TRBD2. The germline V gene has CDR1 SQVTM and CDR2 ANQGSEA. This CDR3 is 13 amino acids long. The V segment lost 4 bases and the J segment 6 bases; nucleotides outside the gene matches: 2. The chain's CDR3 is CSVALAGAGELFF. CDR3 coding DNA: TGCAGCGTTGCTCTAGCGGGAGCCGGGGAGCTGTTTTTT.

V and J are TRBV25-1 and TRBJ2-7; unclear D gene. The CDR3 runs 13 residues. Germline CDR1 reads MGHDK; CDR2 reads SYGVNS. The ends were cut back, 7 bases at V and 0 bases at J, with 10 bases in the middle. The CDR3 DNA is TGTGCCAGCACCGCAGGCCTCTCCTACGAGCAGTACTTC. Its protein is CASTAGLSYEQYF.

The rearrangement links TRBV4-1 to TRBJ2-3, with 7 positions matching TRBD2. This CDR3 region has 17 residues. Germline V gene lookup returns CDR1 MGHRA and CDR2 YSYEKL. The V and J ends lost 0 bases and 1 base, in that order; junction bases with no gene match: 7. The CDR3 is CASSQDHLAAGTDTQYF. The CDR3 coding sequence is TGCGCCAGCAGCCAAGACCATCTAGCGGCAGGCACAGATACGCAGTATTTT.

The J gene is TRBJ1-6, the V gene TRBV6-1; a weak D match, TRBD1 (6 bases). Germline V gene sequence: CDR1 MNHNS, CDR2 SASEGT. V was cut by 11 bases and J by 9 bases, with 23 bases left in between. The CDR3 extends over 15 amino acids. The CDR3 DNA follows: TGTGCCGGCGGTCAGGGGCCAGCACTTGGTTCACCCCTCCACTTT. The encoded protein is CAGGQGPALGSPLHF.

This clone was picked up a small number of times. This chain connects TRBV9 to TRBJ2-1, with unresolved D. CDR1 is SGDLS and CDR2 is YYNGEE in the germline V gene. CDR3 length: 12 amino acids. The V gene lost 0 bases and the J gene lost 8 bases, with 6 bases spanning the gap. CDR3 nucleotide sequence: TGTGCCAGCAGCGTAGATCGGGATGAGCAGTTCTTC. It yields the protein CASSVDRDEQFF.

This clone was found once. The chain joins TRBV9 to TRBJ2-3; the match to TRBD2 covers 7 bases. The CDR3 length is 14 residues. Germline V gives CDR1 SGDLS, CDR2 YYNGEE. The ends lost 5 bases at V and 3 bases at J; junction bases unmatched: 6. CDR3 residues: CASREGGGTDTQYF. CDR3 coding DNA: TGTGCCAGCAGGGAGGGCGGGGGAACAGATACGCAGTATTTT.

The chain has TRBV9 and TRBJ1-3; D not resolved. Germline lookup yields CDR1 SGDLS and CDR2 YYNGEE. There are 15 residues in the CDR3. Trimming stripped 1 base from V and 0 bases from J, with 8 bases between. CDR3 sequence: CASSVTDSSGNTIYF. CDR3 nucleotides: TGTGCCAGCAGCGTAACCGATAGCTCTGGAAACACCATATATTTT.

V and J are TRBV7-2 and TRBJ2-7, with 7 bases lining up with TRBD2. The germline CDR1 and CDR2 sequences are SGHTA and FQGNSA. V was clipped by 5 bases and J by 4 bases; unmatched bases: 8. The CDR3 is 14 amino acids. CDR3 residues: CASSPSGGGYEQYF. The CDR3 DNA reads as TGTGCCAGCAGCCCATCGGGAGGTGGATACGAGCAGTACTTC.

The chain uses TRBV19 and TRBJ1-4; 8 bases match TRBD1. Germline CDR1 is LNHDA and CDR2 is SQIVND (reference sequence). The CDR3 has 15 amino acids. V was pared by 3 bases and J by 6 bases, with 6 bases of the junction left unmatched. Here the CDR3 DNA reads TGTGCCAGTAGTATGTCAGGGGGCGCAGATGAAAAACTGTTTTTT. Protein sequence: CASSMSGGADEKLFF.

The chain combines TRBV2 with TRBJ2-2, with 14 bases fitting TRBD2. The germline V gene has CDR1 SNHLY and CDR2 FYNNEI. This CDR3 has 17 residues. V was clipped by 11 bases and J by 5 bases; unmatched bases: 13. CDR3 amino acids: CACPGTSGGRWTGELFF. In nucleotides, the CDR3 is TGTGCCTGCCCCGGGACTAGCGGGGGACGATGGACCGGGGAGCTGTTTTTT.